This TCR beta chain is drawn from a study of T cell responses to AZD1222 COVID-19 vaccine. Study-wide background: Pooling covered second doses at about 4 or about 12 weeks.

The V gene lost 6 bases and the J gene lost 0 bases, with 16 bases spanning the gap. The CDR3 sequence is 16 residues long. CDR1 SGHTA and CDR2 FQGNSA come from the germline V gene. This clone was detected once. The antigen remains unidentified. General study results and limits: The reported proportion of spike-specific TCRs targeting unmutated variant regions was nearly half. Seropositivity was recorded at baseline in only a handful of AZD1222 recipients.

Profiled with immunoSEQ multiplex PCR; TCRdb holds only in-frame clones, not every one. The table records 80,000 or so clones, 85% to 90% of them present only once. Sequenced material: peripheral blood, taken on day 0 of AZD1222 vaccination. This clonotype was obtained from an adult in good health. J is TRBJ2-3 and V is TRBV7-2, with D perhaps TRBD2 (7 bases). Written as DNA, the CDR3 is TGTGCCAGCAGATTTAGGGGGGGAAGGAGCACAGATACGCAGTATTTT. Its protein product is CASRFRGGRSTDTQYF.